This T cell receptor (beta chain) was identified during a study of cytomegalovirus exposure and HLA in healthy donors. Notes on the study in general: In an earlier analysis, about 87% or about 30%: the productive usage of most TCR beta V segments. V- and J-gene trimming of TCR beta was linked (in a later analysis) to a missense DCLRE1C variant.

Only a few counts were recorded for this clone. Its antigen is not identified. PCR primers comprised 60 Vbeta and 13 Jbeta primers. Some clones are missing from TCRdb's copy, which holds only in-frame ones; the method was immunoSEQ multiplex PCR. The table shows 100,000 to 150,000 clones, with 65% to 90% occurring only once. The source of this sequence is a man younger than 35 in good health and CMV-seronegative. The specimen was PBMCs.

This CDR3 is CASSLRVRGNTEAFF. Written as DNA, the CDR3 is TGTGCCAGCAGCTTACGGGTTAGGGGGAACACTGAAGCTTTCTTT. The chain joins TRBV7-2 to TRBJ1-1; maybe TRBD1 (5 bases). Between the trimmed V and J ends, which lost 2 bases and 1 base, there was a span of 11 bases. The V gene's germline CDR1 is SGHTA and CDR2 FQGNSA. CDR3 length: 15 residues.